What follows are 16 T cell receptor beta chains derived from one specimen sequenced in a study of T cells in localized non-small cell lung cancer. Only in-frame clones appear in the TCRdb table, and some are missing; sequencing was by immunoSEQ multiplex PCR. Here the sample spans tens of thousands of clones, 86% being singletons. The sample was peripheral blood, taken before any cancer treatment. The origin of the receptors is a woman aged 18 to 55 with stage III lung adenocarcinoma.

Concerning this clone: This specimen includes other DNA sequences encoding the same CDR3. J is TRBJ2-7 and V is TRBV4-1; tentative D call: TRBD1 (6 bases). Germline CDR1 reads MGHRA; CDR2 reads YSYEKL. The germline V and J ends were trimmed by 1 base and 6 bases, with 22 bases remaining between them. CDR3 size: 17 residues. In DNA, the CDR3 is TGCGCCAGCAGCCAAGCCCCCCTCCCCCACAGGGACGGCGAGCAGTACTTC. This codes for CASSQAPLPHRDGEQYF.

This clone occurred once. This chain joins TRBV7-2 and TRBJ2-3, with 8 bases aligning to TRBD2. Germline V gene lookup returns CDR1 SGHTA and CDR2 FQGNSA. The CDR3 totals 16 residues. After removal of 1 base from V and 0 bases from J, the junction contained 3 bases not matched to a gene. The CDR3 DNA is TGTGCCAGCAGCTTAGGAATAGCGGGAAGCACAGATACGCAGTATTTT. Its translation: CASSLGIAGSTDTQYF.

This chain links TRBV25-1 with TRBJ2-1; TRBD2 agrees at 7 bases. The CDR3 length is 15 residues. Per the germline V gene, CDR1 is MGHDK and CDR2 is SYGVNS. J gave up 0 bases and V 8 bases, and 7 bases lay outside the gene matches. CDR3 DNA sequence: TGTGCCAGCTGTGGGGGGGGGAGCTCCTACAATGAGCAGTTCTTC. Translation: CASCGGGSSYNEQFF. Full variable domain (outside the CDR3, taken from reference TRBV25-1 and TRBJ2-1): EADIYQTPRYLVIGTGKKITLECSQTMGHDKMYWYQQDPGMELHLIHYSYGVNSTEKGDLSSESTVSRIRTEHFPLTLESARPSHTSQYLCASCGGGSSYNEQFFGPGTRLTVL.

V and J are TRBV9 and TRBJ1-2; D perhaps matches TRBD1 (5 bases). V shed 0 bases and J shed 5 bases, with 17 bases lying between them. The CDR3 consists of 16 residues. The germline gives CDR1 SGDLS, CDR2 YYNGEE. Here the CDR3 DNA reads TGTGCCAGCAGCGTAGCCGGGGGTGGGATTTCATATGGCTACACCTTC. This codes for CASSVAGGGISYGYTF.

The chain recombines TRBV2 with TRBJ1-5; D not certain. The CDR3 consists of 13 residues. Trimming stripped 5 bases from V and 0 bases from J, with 5 bases between. CDR1 and CDR2 from the germline V gene are SNHLY and FYNNEI. The CDR3 nucleotides read TGTGCCAGCAGTTCGGCTAGCAATCAGCCCCAGCATTTT. The encoded protein is CASSSASNQPQHF.

The V call is TRBV7-9, the J call TRBJ2-3; 9 bases map to TRBD1. The CDR3 length is 16 residues. V dropped 5 bases and J dropped 2; count of bases not matched to a gene: 8. CDR1 is SEHNR and CDR2 is FQNEAQ in the germline V gene (reference sequence). The CDR3, as DNA: TGTGCCAGCAGCCCCGGGACAGGGATTTTCACAGATACGCAGTATTTT. Protein: CASSPGTGIFTDTQYF.

V usage is TRBV9 and J usage is TRBJ1-3; 7 bases map to TRBD1. The CDR3 covers 13 residues. From germline, CDR1 is SGDLS and CDR2 YYNGEE. J lost 2 bases, V lost 6 bases, and 2 bases had no gene match. The CDR3 loop reads CASNRGAGNTIYF. Here the CDR3 DNA reads TGTGCCAGCAACAGGGGCGCTGGAAACACCATATATTTT. Using reference TRBV9 and TRBJ1-3 for the parts outside the CDR3, the full variable domain is DSGVTQTPKHLITATGQRVTLRCSPRSGDLSVYWYQQSLDQGLQFLIQYYNGEERAKGNILERFSAQQFPDLHSELNLSSLELGDSALYFCASNRGAGNTIYFGEGSWLTVV.

This chain uses TRBV7-9 with TRBJ1-3; D is unresolved. The V gene lost 5 bases and the J gene lost 0 bases, with 14 bases spanning the gap. In germline, CDR1 is SEHNR, CDR2 FQNEAQ (reference sequence). The length of the CDR3 is 16 residues. The CDR3 here is CASSRTGVFSGNTIYF. The CDR3 region has the DNA TGTGCCAGCAGCCGGACGGGAGTCTTCTCTGGAAACACCATATATTTT.

CDR3 sequence: CASRPDRDTAQHF. The CDR3 DNA reads as TGTGCCAGTAGGCCTGACAGGGATACGGCCCAGCATTTT. The chain couples TRBV19 to TRBJ1-5; the match to TRBD1 covers 7 bases. Germline CDR1 is LNHDA and CDR2 is SQIVND (reference sequence). After removal of 6 bases from V and 11 bases from J, the junction contained 10 bases not matched to a gene. The CDR3 consists of 13 residues.

The sample holds a few counts of this clone. The J gene is TRBJ1-1, the V gene TRBV29-1, with D maybe TRBD1 (5 bases). The CDR3 consists of 12 residues. V was shortened by 4 bases and J by 7 bases, with 13 bases between the two germline ends. Germline CDR1 and CDR2: SQVTM and ANQGSEA. The CDR3, as DNA: TGCAGCGTTGGCGGTGGGGCCAGTGAAGCTTTCTTT. Protein sequence: CSVGGGASEAFF.

The chain couples TRBV14 to TRBJ1-1; weak D call: TRBD1 (5 bases). The CDR3 length is 12 residues. Between the trimmed V and J ends, which lost 4 bases and 8 bases, there was a span of 11 bases. Germline-derived CDR1 and CDR2 are SGHDN and FVKESK. The CDR3 sequence is CASSPRQGEAFF. The CDR3 coding sequence is TGTGCCAGCAGCCCCCGGCAGGGCGAAGCTTTCTTT.

This clone came up once. The chain is built from TRBV5-1 and TRBJ1-1, with D hard to call. Per the germline V gene, CDR1 is SGHRS and CDR2 is YFSETQ. The V and J ends lost 2 bases and 6 bases respectively, with 5 bases between them. The CDR3 contains 11 residues. The CDR3 DNA sequence: TGCGCCAGCAGCTTCGCGGCTGAAGCTTTCTTT. This codes for CASSFAAEAFF.

The gene calls are TRBV18 and TRBJ1-1; D gene unclear. Trimming pared 6 bases from V and 2 bases from J, leaving 10 bases between. Germline loops: CDR1 KGHSH, CDR2 LQKENI. The length of the CDR3 is 13 residues. This CDR3 is CASSPTGNTEAFF. The CDR3 bases are TGTGCCAGCTCCCCCACGGGCAACACTGAAGCTTTCTTT.

The chain joins TRBV19 to TRBJ2-1; D not resolved. The CDR3 is 13 amino acids. V was pared by 3 bases and J by 6 bases, with 9 bases between. From germline, CDR1 is LNHDA and CDR2 SQIVND (reference sequence). In DNA, the CDR3 is TGTGCCAGTAGTATTGGGCAGGTCAATGAGCAGTTCTTC. The encoded protein is CASSIGQVNEQFF.

The chain employs TRBV5-6 and TRBJ1-5, with TRBD1 identical over 9 bases. V dropped 0 bases and J dropped 6; count of bases not matched to a gene: 7. This CDR3 region has 16 residues. Per germline, CDR1 SGHDT and CDR2 YYEEEE. CDR3 residues: CASSLARDRVVQPQHF. The CDR3 DNA reads TGTGCCAGCAGCTTGGCCAGGGACAGGGTGGTTCAGCCCCAGCATTTT. The full variable domain, its missing parts supplied by reference TRBV5-6 and TRBJ1-5, is DAGVTQSPTHLIKTRGQQVTLRCSPKSGHDTVSWYQQALGQGPQFIFQYYEEEERQRGNFPDRFSGHQFPNYSSELNVNALLLGDSALYLCASSLARDRVVQPQHFGDGTRLSIL.

CDR3 sequence: CASSSPGLKSSYEQYF. Written as DNA, the CDR3 is TGTGCCAGCAGCTCACCGGGACTGAAGAGCTCCTACGAGCAGTACTTC. The V and J genes are TRBV7-8 and TRBJ2-7, with TRBD2 as a possible D gene (6 bases). CDR1 is SGHVS, CDR2 FQNEAQ, per germline. Trimming cost V 4 bases and J 0 bases, with 16 bases left between them. The CDR3 runs 16 residues.